This T cell receptor beta chain was observed in a study of human T cells and chemical hapten exposure. As to time point: pre-sensitization, week 0. Treatment of the sample: therapeutic diphenylcyclopropenone sensitization with weekly scalp DPC. Only a few counts were recorded for this clonotype. In germline, CDR1 is MNHEY, CDR2 SVGEGT. V was shortened by 3 bases and J by 14 bases, with 10 bases between the two germline ends. The CDR3 runs to 11 residues. One entry per CDR3 protein, called by TCRdb with MiXCR from the RACE reads. The sample consists of about 80,000 distinct CDR3 sequences, 14% of them appearing once.

The sample was whole blood, taken in connection with sensitization to the hapten diphenylcyclopropenone (DPC). The clonotype was recovered from a woman in her forties or fifties with alopecia areata. Some clones in this sample may be carry-over from other donors' samples. This sequence joins TRBV6-2 or TRBV6-3 and TRBJ1-4, with a weak D call TRBD1 (5 bases). CDR3 DNA: TGTGCCAGCAGTTATGGGGGAATCCTGTTTTTT. It yields the protein CASSYGGILFF.